A selection of T cell receptor beta chains follows, all from one sample in a study of memory CD4+ T cells and cytomegalovirus serostatus. Only in-frame clones appear in the TCRdb table, and some are missing; sequencing was by immunoSEQ multiplex PCR. The table has approximately 41,000 clones, less than 80% seen once. The sequenced material came from memory CD4+ T cells from blood. The source of these receptors is an adult in good health and CMV-seronegative. Each CDR3 is given with its conserved first and last residue. The D gene is left open where the match is weak. Only some rows state a clone size, as once, few, many or a class for expanded clones.

D | J | V | size | CDR3 | DNA
NA | TRBJ1-1 | TRBV10-3 | NA | CASRDPNTEAFF | TGTGCCAGCAGGGACCCGAACACTGAAGCTTTCTTT
TRBD1 | TRBJ2-2 | TRBV18 | once | CASSPGQGHRELFF | TGTGCCAGCTCACCGGGACAGGGGCACCGGGAGCTGTTTTTT
NA | TRBJ2-4 | TRBV7-9 | NA | CASSLNWGAAKNIQYF | TGTGCCAGCAGCTTGAACTGGGGGGCAGCCAAAAACATTCAGTACTTC
TRBD1 | TRBJ2-5 | TRBV14 | NA | CASSQAPGTDKETQYF | TGTGCCAGCAGCCAGGCGCCCGGGACAGATAAAGAGACCCAGTACTTC
TRBD1 | TRBJ2-7 | TRBV6-5 | NA | CASSYQGDYEQYF | TGTGCCAGCAGTTACCAGGGGGACTACGAGCAGTACTTC
NA | TRBJ1-1 | TRBV6-5 | NA | CASRRTRGGAEAFF | TGTGCCAGCAGGAGGACCAGGGGAGGGGCTGAAGCTTTCTTT
TRBD1 | TRBJ2-7 | TRBV25-1 | NA | CASSANRGLYF | TGTGCCAGCAGTGCCAACAGGGGTCTGTACTTC
NA | TRBJ2-7 | TRBV5-6 | NA | CASSPISQGGQYF | TGTGCCAGCAGTCCCATCTCCCAGGGAGGGCAGTACTTC
NA | TRBJ2-2 | TRBV9 | NA | CASSVAYTGELFF | TGTGCCAGCAGCGTAGCGTACACCGGGGAGCTGTTTTTT
NA | TRBJ2-7 | TRBV7-2 | few | CASSFDPTGSYEQYF | TGTGCCAGCAGCTTCGATCCGACAGGATCCTACGAGCAGTACTTC
NA | TRBJ1-5 | TRBV5-1 | few | CASSPLASNQPQHF | TGCGCCAGCAGCCCCCTGGCTAGCAATCAGCCCCAGCATTTT
NA | TRBJ1-2 | TRBV9 | NA | CASTKDQGGSGYTF | TGTGCCAGCACGAAAGACCAGGGTGGAAGCGGCTACACCTTC
NA | TRBJ1-3 | TRBV9 | NA | CASSAGAGNTIYF | TGTGCCAGCAGCGCCGGAGCTGGAAACACCATATATTTT
NA | TRBJ1-4 | TRBV5-8 | NA | CASSLDNIGTTNEKLFF | TGTGCCAGCAGTTTGGACAATATAGGTACAACTAATGAAAAACTGTTTTTT
TRBD2 | TRBJ2-3 | TRBV30 | few | CAWDGTSGGAQYF | TGTGCCTGGGATGGGACTAGCGGAGGTGCGCAGTATTTT
NA | TRBJ2-7 | TRBV28 | NA | CASSLSGSLYEQYF | TGTGCCAGCAGTTTATCAGGGTCCCTCTACGAGCAGTACTTC
NA | TRBJ1-1 | TRBV30 | NA | CAWAPNTEAFF | TGTGCCTGGGCTCCCAACACTGAAGCTTTCTTT
NA | TRBJ2-3 | TRBV27 | NA | CASSLRASTDTQYF | TGTGCCAGCAGTCTTAGGGCTAGCACAGATACGCAGTATTTT
NA | TRBJ2-7 | TRBV11-2 | once | CASSLGLGGYEQYF | TGTGCCAGCAGCTTAGGCCTAGGGGGTTACGAGCAGTACTTC
TRBD1 | TRBJ1-5 | TRBV6-5 | NA | CASSPDRGQPQHF | TGTGCCAGCAGTCCGGACAGGGGTCAGCCCCAGCATTTT
NA | TRBJ1-4 | TRBV30 | NA | CAWNPDSSVEKLFF | TGTGCCTGGAACCCGGACAGTTCCGTTGAAAAACTGTTTTTT
NA | TRBJ1-2 | TRBV5-6 | NA | CASSPWTAFYGYTF | TGTGCCAGCAGCCCGTGGACAGCTTTCTATGGCTACACCTTC
NA | TRBJ2-1 | TRBV7-4 | NA | CASSLVASRCQEQFF | TGTGCCAGCAGCTTAGTGGCTAGCCGCTGCCAAGAGCAGTTCTTC
NA | TRBJ2-5 | TRBV15 | NA | CATQLGGAQETQYF | TGTGCCACCCAATTAGGGGGAGCACAAGAGACCCAGTACTTC
NA | TRBJ1-1 | TRBV7-9 | NA | CASSKDSGLGAFF | TGTGCCAGCAGCAAGGACAGTGGGCTTGGAGCTTTCTTT
NA | TRBJ2-5 | TRBV30 | NA | CAWSVGAQETQYF | TGTGCCTGGAGTGTTGGGGCACAAGAGACCCAGTACTTC
TRBD1 | TRBJ2-2 | TRBV6-5 | NA | CASRVGTGYTGELFF | TGTGCCAGCAGGGTAGGGACAGGTTACACCGGGGAGCTGTTTTTT
TRBD1 | TRBJ1-2 | TRBV5-1 | few | CASSPLGTVNSYTF | TGCGCCAGCAGCCCACTTGGGACAGTGAATAGCTACACCTTC
NA | TRBJ1-1 | TRBV5-1 | once | CASSLGGQGDTEAFF | TGCGCCAGCAGCTTGGGGGGTCAGGGAGACACTGAAGCTTTCTTT
NA | TRBJ1-6 | TRBV28 | NA | CASSLTRSLSPLHF | TGTGCCAGCAGTTTGACAAGGTCGCTTTCACCCCTCCACTTT
NA | TRBJ2-7 | TRBV5-4 | NA | CASSSGGQGGEQYF | TGTGCCAGCAGCTCTGGCGGGCAGGGTGGCGAGCAGTACTTC
NA | TRBJ2-7 | TRBV28 | once | CASSFRRFSYEQYF | TGTGCCAGCAGTTTTCGCAGGTTCTCCTACGAGCAGTACTTC
TRBD2 | TRBJ2-1 | TRBV5-4 | NA | CASSLGASGRFNEQFF | TGTGCCAGCAGCTTGGGCGCTAGCGGGAGGTTCAATGAGCAGTTCTTC
TRBD1 | TRBJ1-2 | TRBV27 | NA | CASKLGQGANYGYTF | TGTGCCAGCAAGTTGGGACAGGGGGCTAACTATGGCTACACCTTC
TRBD2 | TRBJ2-5 | TRBV10-3 | NA | CAVQGSSGTETQYF | TGTGCCGTCCAGGGGAGTAGCGGGACTGAGACCCAGTACTTC
NA | TRBJ1-2 | TRBV7-2 | NA | CASSLNRRDYGYTF | TGTGCCAGCAGCTTAAATAGGCGGGACTATGGCTACACCTTC
TRBD2 | TRBJ2-2 | TRBV28 | NA | CASSPPRLLAGGSSTGELFF | TGTGCCAGCAGTCCCCCCCGCCTCCTAGCGGGAGGGAGTAGCACCGGGGAGCTGTTTTTT
NA | TRBJ2-5 | TRBV7-7 | NA | CASSLDSEETQYF | TGTGCTAGCAGCCTCGACAGCGAAGAGACCCAGTACTTC
NA | TRBJ1-1 | TRBV29-1 | medium-sized | CSVGRGTEAFF | TGCAGCGTTGGAAGGGGCACTGAAGCTTTCTTT
NA | TRBJ2-1 | TRBV11-2 | NA | CASRHLRDEQFF | TGTGCCAGCCGCCACCTCCGGGATGAGCAGTTCTTC
TRBD1 | TRBJ2-3 | TRBV5-1 | once | CASSLEQGAITDTQYF | TGCGCCAGCAGCTTGGAACAGGGGGCTATAACAGATACGCAGTATTTT
TRBD2 | TRBJ2-1 | TRBV4-3 | NA | CASSPGGSSGNEQFF | TGCGCCAGCAGCCCAGGCGGGAGTTCAGGGAATGAGCAGTTCTTC
TRBD1 | TRBJ2-1 | TRBV11-3 | NA | CASSGQGQGGNEQFF | TGTGCCAGCAGCGGCCAGGGACAGGGGGGCAATGAGCAGTTCTTC
TRBD2 | TRBJ2-1 | TRBV7-6 | NA | CASSLGTRREGNEQFF | TGTGCCAGCAGCTTAGGGACGCGGCGGGAGGGCAATGAGCAGTTCTTC
NA | TRBJ1-3 | TRBV5-6 | NA | CASSLEHLGNTIYF | TGTGCCAGCAGCTTGGAACACCTTGGAAACACCATATATTTT
TRBD1 | TRBJ1-3 | TRBV7-2 | once | CASSLDRGRNGNTIYF | TGTGCCAGCAGCTTAGACAGGGGGCGAAACGGAAACACCATATATTTT
NA | TRBJ2-7 | TRBV15 | NA | CAGLRGRGRLAVPYEQYF | TGTGCCGGCCTTCGGGGCAGGGGGCGACTAGCGGTCCCCTACGAGCAGTACTTC
NA | TRBJ2-3 | TRBV30 | NA | CAWRIEGSATDTQYF | TGTGCCTGGAGGATCGAGGGCTCTGCGACAGATACGCAGTATTTT